The 10 T cell receptor beta chains in this list originate from one sample, sequenced in a study of blood T cells in healthy people across ages. The authors ran a second PCR of roughly 6 to 12 cycles using a sample-barcoded 5' primer and a J-beta primer mix. TCRdb passed the 5' RACE reads through MiXCR, listing each CDR3 protein once. The repertoire holds around 2 million distinct CDR3 sequences, with around 42% as singletons. The sample was blood. These receptors all stem from a human donor in good health.

This clonotype has more than one count but fewer than ten. The genes are TRBV5-1 and TRBJ1-2; D gene ambiguous. Looked up from germline, CDR1 is SGHRS and CDR2 is YFSETQ. The CDR3 has 15 residues. The germline V and J ends were trimmed by 2 bases and 4 bases, with 15 bases remaining between them. In DNA, the CDR3 is TGCGCCAGCAGCTTCGAGAGGCCCATCCCCTATGGCTACACCTTC. Translating gives CASSFERPIPYGYTF.

CDR3 nucleotides: TGCAGTGCTAGGCGGGATTTTCAGCCCCAGCATTTT. This translates into CSARRDFQPQHF. The V call is TRBV20-1, the J call TRBJ1-5; D gene uncertain. The V end was cut by 3 bases, the J end by 6 bases, with 9 bases between. Germline lookup yields CDR1 DFQATT and CDR2 SNEGSKA (reference sequence). There are 12 residues in the CDR3.

The chain combines TRBV27 with TRBJ1-6, with D perhaps TRBD1 (6 bases). V lost 4 bases and J lost 3, with 10 bases in between. Germline CDR1 MNHEY, CDR2 SMNVEV (reference sequence). The CDR3 sequence is 15 residues long. CDR3 protein: CASSWGAYYNSPLHF. CDR3 nucleotide sequence: TGTGCCAGCAGTTGGGGGGCCTACTATAATTCACCCCTCCACTTT.

This clonotype has a handful of counts. The gene calls are TRBV24-1 and TRBJ2-5; maybe TRBD1 (6 bases). V lost 5 bases, J lost 5 bases, and 11 bases lay in between. There are 13 residues in the CDR3. From germline, CDR1 is KGHDR and CDR2 SFDVKD. The CDR3 DNA reads as TGTGCCACCAGTGTCAGGGGTGGGGAGACCCAGTACTTC. Translating gives CATSVRGGETQYF.

The table lists this clonotype with a few counts. The chain joins TRBV20-1 to TRBJ1-2; TRBD1 agrees at 10 bases. Germline lookup yields CDR1 DFQATT and CDR2 SNEGSKA (reference sequence). V shed 1 base, J shed 6 bases, and the junction held 11 bases outside the gene matches. CDR3 length: 16 residues. CDR3: CSARGRDRGKLDGYTF. Written as DNA, the CDR3 is TGCAGTGCTAGAGGCCGGGACAGGGGAAAGCTGGATGGCTACACCTTC.

V is TRBV27 and J is TRBJ2-7; 8 bases are a match to TRBD1. From germline, CDR1 is MNHEY and CDR2 SMNVEV (reference sequence). CDR3 length: 20 amino acids. V was pared by 7 bases and J by 2 bases, with 25 bases of the junction left unmatched. As DNA, the CDR3 is TGTGCCAGCACCCACTTCACCGGCTCCCAGGGACAGGCGAAAACCTACGAGCAGTACTTC. It yields the protein CASTHFTGSQGQAKTYEQYF.

In this sample, this clonotype turned up a few times. The chain links TRBV7-3 to TRBJ1-1; D is undetermined. Deletions cut 1 base from V and 1 base from J, with 10 bases between. Germline loops: CDR1 SGHTA, CDR2 FQGTGA. This CDR3 region has 15 residues. The CDR3 spells CASSLNGFTNTEAFF. As DNA, the CDR3 is TGTGCCAGCAGCTTAAATGGATTTACGAACACTGAAGCTTTCTTT. Full variable domain (missing parts from reference TRBV7-3 and TRBJ1-1): GAGVSQTPSNKVTEKGKYVELRCDPISGHTALYWYRQSLGQGPEFLIYFQGTGAADDSGLPNDRFFAVRPEGSVSTLKIQRTERGDSAVYLCASSLNGFTNTEAFFGQGTRLTVV.

The table lists this clonotype with a few counts. The V and J genes are TRBV4-3 and TRBJ1-2; 8 nucleotides align to TRBD1. There are 15 residues in the CDR3. V shed 0 bases and J 5 bases; nucleotides not matched to a gene: 5. Germline V gene data show CDR1 as LGHNA and CDR2 as YSLEER. The CDR3 DNA is TGCGCCAGCAGCCAAGACCCGCAGGGGGCGTATGGCTACACCTTC. Translated, it gives CASSQDPQGAYGYTF.

This clonotype was found a few times. This chain uses TRBV12-3 or TRBV12-4 with TRBJ2-7; TRBD1 matches at 9 bases. V gave up 0 bases and J gave up 3 bases; unmatched junction bases: 3. The CDR3 contains 15 residues. CDR3 in amino acids: CASSLARQGGYEQYF. Written as DNA, the CDR3 is TGTGCCAGCAGTTTAGCGCGACAGGGGGGCTACGAGCAGTACTTC.

Comments on this clonotype: A read error may explain this, as a much larger clone is one base away. The chain employs TRBV5-5 and TRBJ1-2; D is perhaps TRBD1 (5 bases). V lost 3 bases and J 3 bases, leaving 9 bases between the germline ends. CDR1 is SGHKS, CDR2 YYEKEE, per germline (reference sequence). This CDR3 region has 13 residues. This chain's CDR3 is CASSWDGDYGYTF. DNA of the CDR3: TGTGCCAGCAGCTGGGACGGCGACTATGGCTACACCTTC.